Listed below are T cell receptor beta chains from one sample, sequenced in a study of blood T cells in healthy people across ages. TCRdb recomputed calls from the 5' RACE reads with MiXCR, one row per CDR3 protein. Counted here are 850,000 to 1,000,000 distinct CDR3 sequences, about 48% occurring once; the ten biggest clones make up roughly an eighth. Sequencing was performed on blood. The receptors come from a man aged 30 to 39 in good health. Each CDR3 is given with its conserved first and last residue. The order of the fields is V gene, J gene, clone size, D gene, CDR3 protein, CDR3 DNA. The D gene is left open where the match is weak. For some rows the clone size is stated as once, few or many, or as a class when expanded; others skip it.

V gene: TRBV28
J gene: TRBJ2-7
clone size: NA
D gene: TRBD2
CDR3 protein: CASSSLAGGSHEQYF
CDR3 DNA: TGTGCCAGCAGTTCTTTAGCGGGGGGGAGCCACGAGCAGTACTTC

V gene: TRBV29-1
J gene: TRBJ2-2
clone size: few
D gene: NA
CDR3 protein: CSVVLDTGELFF
CDR3 DNA: TGCAGCGTCGTTTTGGACACCGGGGAGCTGTTTTTT

V gene: TRBV6-5
J gene: TRBJ2-4
clone size: NA
D gene: NA
CDR3 protein: CASSSLEHPAKNTQYF
CDR3 DNA: TGTGCCAGCAGTTCCCTGGAGCATCCGGCCAAAAACACTCAGTACTTC

V gene: TRBV5-1
J gene: TRBJ2-1
clone size: few
D gene: TRBD2
CDR3 protein: CASSLWGGGANEQFF
CDR3 DNA: TGCGCCAGCAGCTTGTGGGGCGGGGGGGCCAATGAGCAGTTCTTC

V gene: TRBV2
J gene: TRBJ2-5
clone size: NA
D gene: NA
CDR3 protein: CASSRLGVGGETQYF
CDR3 DNA: TGTGCCAGCAGTCGGCTAGGGGTCGGTGGGGAGACCCAGTACTTC

V gene: TRBV4-3
J gene: TRBJ2-1
clone size: NA
D gene: TRBD2
CDR3 protein: CASSQDRAAGGANEQFF
CDR3 DNA: TGCGCCAGCAGCCAAGACCGGGCAGCGGGGGGGGCCAATGAGCAGTTCTTC

V gene: TRBV30
J gene: TRBJ2-7
clone size: few
D gene: NA
CDR3 protein: CAWSATYYEQYF
CDR3 DNA: TGTGCCTGGAGTGCCACCTACTACGAGCAGTACTTC

V gene: TRBV6-5
J gene: TRBJ2-3
clone size: few
D gene: NA
CDR3 protein: CASRGLGPWTQYF
CDR3 DNA: TGTGCCAGCAGGGGACTGGGCCCATGGACGCAGTATTTT

V gene: TRBV7-2
J gene: TRBJ1-6
clone size: NA
D gene: NA
CDR3 protein: CASSLVQGGHSPLHF
CDR3 DNA: TGTGCCAGCAGCTTAGTCCAGGGAGGGCATTCACCCCTCCACTTT

V gene: TRBV4-2
J gene: TRBJ2-7
clone size: NA
D gene: NA
CDR3 protein: CASSHRNSTYEQYF
CDR3 DNA: TGTGCCAGCAGCCACCGAAACAGTACCTACGAGCAGTACTTC

V gene: TRBV21-1
J gene: TRBJ2-7
clone size: NA
D gene: NA
CDR3 protein: CASEGGQPYEQYF
CDR3 DNA: TGTGCCTCCGAAGGGGGCCAACCCTACGAGCAGTACTTC

V gene: TRBV4-2
J gene: TRBJ2-2
clone size: NA
D gene: TRBD1
CDR3 protein: CASRAQDRASNTGELFF
CDR3 DNA: TGTGCCAGCAGGGCGCAGGACAGGGCCTCGAACACCGGGGAGCTGTTTTTT

V gene: TRBV30
J gene: TRBJ2-3
clone size: NA
D gene: TRBD2
CDR3 protein: CAWTLAGGLDTQYF
CDR3 DNA: TGTGCCTGGACCCTAGCGGGGGGCTTAGATACGCAGTATTTT

V gene: TRBV20-1
J gene: TRBJ2-7
clone size: few
D gene: TRBD1
CDR3 protein: CSAIPGQGTYEQYF
CDR3 DNA: TGCAGTGCTATCCCGGGACAGGGGACCTACGAGCAGTACTTC